The rows below give T cell receptor beta chains drawn from one sample of a study of identical twins. TCRdb analysed the 5' RACE reads with MiXCR anew, one entry per CDR3 protein. The repertoire holds 450,000 to 650,000 distinct CDR3 sequences, roughly 15% seen once, with roughly 0.43% in the top ten. The same data also went into a second study, on yellow fever vaccine responses in identical twins.

The source material was CD4+ T cells sorted from blood. These receptors came from a woman between 18 and 30 years old in good health. Both conserved end residues are part of each CDR3. The order of the fields is J gene, V gene, D gene, clone size, CDR3 DNA, CDR3 protein. A D gene is named only where the DNA matches it firmly. Size is stated for part of the rows, as once, few or many counts, or as a class when the clone is expanded.

j_call: TRBJ1-4
v_call: TRBV29-1
d_call: TRBD1
clone_size: few
cdr3_nt: TGCAGCGTTGAAAAGGGGGCGAAACTGTTTTTT
cdr3_aa: CSVEKGAKLFF

j_call: TRBJ2-1
v_call: TRBV5-1
d_call: NA
clone_size: few
cdr3_nt: TGCGCCAGCAGCCGTACCGGACCCCGCTCCTACAATGAGCAGTTCTTC
cdr3_aa: CASSRTGPRSYNEQFF

j_call: TRBJ2-7
v_call: TRBV12-3/TRBV12-4
d_call: NA
clone_size: few
cdr3_nt: TGTGCCAGCAGTGCGACGGTATCCTCCTACGAGCAGTACTTC
cdr3_aa: CASSATVSSYEQYF

j_call: TRBJ1-2
v_call: TRBV20-1
d_call: NA
clone_size: few
cdr3_nt: TGCAGTGCTAGAGTTGAAAATGGCTACACCTTC
cdr3_aa: CSARVENGYTF

j_call: TRBJ2-3
v_call: TRBV20-1
d_call: TRBD1
clone_size: few
cdr3_nt: TGCAGTGCCCCAGCCGACAGGGTCACAGATACGCAGTATTTT
cdr3_aa: CSAPADRVTDTQYF

j_call: TRBJ2-3
v_call: TRBV24-1
d_call: TRBD2
clone_size: NA
cdr3_nt: TGTGCCACCAGTGAAGCGGGAGAAGTCACAGATACGCAGTATTTT
cdr3_aa: CATSEAGEVTDTQYF

j_call: TRBJ2-7
v_call: TRBV20-1
d_call: NA
clone_size: few
cdr3_nt: TGCAGTGCTACGACATCAGTTCGGGAGCAGTACTTC
cdr3_aa: CSATTSVREQYF

j_call: TRBJ2-6
v_call: TRBV4-1
d_call: NA
clone_size: NA
cdr3_nt: TGCGCCAGCAGCCAAGTTCAAGGATCCGCTGGGGCCAACGTCCTGACTTTC
cdr3_aa: CASSQVQGSAGANVLTF

j_call: TRBJ2-2
v_call: TRBV5-1
d_call: NA
clone_size: many
cdr3_nt: TGCGCCAGCAGCTTGGTCCTAACAGGGACCGGGGAGCTGTTTTTT
cdr3_aa: CASSLVLTGTGELFF

j_call: TRBJ2-1
v_call: TRBV5-1
d_call: NA
clone_size: few
cdr3_nt: TGCGCCAGCAGCTGGGGGGCTAGAGGGGATGAGCAGTTCTTC
cdr3_aa: CASSWGARGDEQFF

j_call: TRBJ1-2
v_call: TRBV12-3/TRBV12-4
d_call: NA
clone_size: few
cdr3_nt: TGTGCCAGCAGCCCCGGGGATCTTCCTCTTGGCTACACCTTC
cdr3_aa: CASSPGDLPLGYTF

j_call: TRBJ2-1
v_call: TRBV25-1
d_call: TRBD2
clone_size: NA
cdr3_nt: TGTGCCAGCAGCCTAGCGGGAGGGCAGAATGAGCAGTTCTTC
cdr3_aa: CASSLAGGQNEQFF

j_call: TRBJ2-7
v_call: TRBV6-2/TRBV6-3
d_call: TRBD2
clone_size: few
cdr3_nt: TGTGCCAGCAGAGTCGGGACTAGCGGGATATACGAGCAGTACTTC
cdr3_aa: CASRVGTSGIYEQYF

j_call: TRBJ2-1
v_call: TRBV5-1
d_call: NA
clone_size: many
cdr3_nt: TGCGCCAGCAGCTTGATTTCCTCCAGCTCCTACAATGAGCAGTTCTTC
cdr3_aa: CASSLISSSSYNEQFF

j_call: TRBJ2-2
v_call: TRBV20-1
d_call: NA
clone_size: NA
cdr3_nt: TGCAGTGCTAGAGATAATCGGGGCACCGGGGAGCTGTTTTTT
cdr3_aa: CSARDNRGTGELFF

j_call: TRBJ2-1
v_call: TRBV20-1
d_call: NA
clone_size: few
cdr3_nt: TGCAGTGCTGTGGGGGACTCCTACAATGAGCAGTTCTTC
cdr3_aa: CSAVGDSYNEQFF

j_call: TRBJ2-7
v_call: TRBV20-1
d_call: TRBD1
clone_size: NA
cdr3_nt: TGCAGTGCCGGAGTGACAGGGGAGGACGAGCAGTACTTC
cdr3_aa: CSAGVTGEDEQYF

j_call: TRBJ2-1
v_call: TRBV28
d_call: NA
clone_size: few
cdr3_nt: TGTGCCAGCAGTTTATCCGGTGGGGCCCGGTACAATGAGCAGTTCTTC
cdr3_aa: CASSLSGGARYNEQFF

j_call: TRBJ2-1
v_call: TRBV4-2
d_call: TRBD2
clone_size: NA
cdr3_nt: TGTGCCAGCAGCCGTTCGACTAGCGGGAGGGCGGGTTACAATGAGCAGTTCTTC
cdr3_aa: CASSRSTSGRAGYNEQFF

j_call: TRBJ1-1
v_call: TRBV12-3/TRBV12-4
d_call: NA
clone_size: many
cdr3_nt: TGTGCCAGCAGTTTGACAGGCCAGGGATGGACTGAAGCTTTCTTT
cdr3_aa: CASSLTGQGWTEAFF

j_call: TRBJ2-1
v_call: TRBV20-1
d_call: NA
clone_size: NA
cdr3_nt: TGCAGTGCTAGTTGGTCAAGATTGTACAATGAGCAGTTCTTC
cdr3_aa: CSASWSRLYNEQFF

j_call: TRBJ2-5
v_call: TRBV5-5
d_call: NA
clone_size: few
cdr3_nt: TGTGCCAGCAGCTTACCAGGGCAGACCCAGTACTTC
cdr3_aa: CASSLPGQTQYF

j_call: TRBJ2-1
v_call: TRBV11-2
d_call: TRBD2
clone_size: NA
cdr3_nt: TGTGCCAGCAGACTAACTAGCGGGAACAACAATGAGCAGTTCTTC
cdr3_aa: CASRLTSGNNNEQFF

j_call: TRBJ2-3
v_call: TRBV12-3/TRBV12-4
d_call: TRBD1
clone_size: NA
cdr3_nt: TGTGCCAGCAGTCCCGGGACAGGGGTGGGAATCTCAGATACGCAGTATTTT
cdr3_aa: CASSPGTGVGISDTQYF

j_call: TRBJ2-1
v_call: TRBV5-5
d_call: NA
clone_size: few
cdr3_nt: TGTGCCAGCAGCCTGGACCCGTTAAGGGAGCAGTTCTTC
cdr3_aa: CASSLDPLREQFF

j_call: TRBJ2-1
v_call: TRBV19
d_call: TRBD2
clone_size: few
cdr3_nt: TGTGCCTGTAGCGGGAGAACCGGTGAGCAGTTCTTC
cdr3_aa: CACSGRTGEQFF

j_call: TRBJ1-6
v_call: TRBV5-1
d_call: NA
clone_size: NA
cdr3_nt: TGCGCCAGCAGCGCCTCGGACAGCCGCCCTTGGAATTCACCCCTCCACTTT
cdr3_aa: CASSASDSRPWNSPLHF

j_call: TRBJ2-1
v_call: TRBV12-3/TRBV12-4
d_call: NA
clone_size: few
cdr3_nt: TGTGCCAGCAGTTCCCTTGACGGGAACCCTATTAATGAGCAGTTCTTC
cdr3_aa: CASSSLDGNPINEQFF

j_call: TRBJ2-5
v_call: TRBV6-5
d_call: TRBD1
clone_size: few
cdr3_nt: TGTGCCAGCAGTTACCCGGGACAGGGCCAAGAGACCCAGTACTTC
cdr3_aa: CASSYPGQGQETQYF

j_call: TRBJ1-1
v_call: TRBV12-3/TRBV12-4
d_call: NA
clone_size: few
cdr3_nt: TGTGCCAGCCGCGGCGTCTTGAACACTGAAGCTTTCTTT
cdr3_aa: CASRGVLNTEAFF

j_call: TRBJ2-5
v_call: TRBV7-9
d_call: NA
clone_size: NA
cdr3_nt: TGTGCCAGCAGCTTAGGCGACAGATTACAAGAGACCCAGTACTTC
cdr3_aa: CASSLGDRLQETQYF